The source of this T cell receptor beta chain is a study of T-cell memory formation after mild COVID-19 (dated by TCRdb to the early 2020s). A note on the overall study: TCR sequence clusters from the two donors were found to be largely donor specific. T-cell clones expanding and contracting after mild COVID-19 in two donors were tracked by longitudinal TCRalpha and TCRbeta repertoire sequencing. Two young, previously healthy adult volunteers made up the cohort, one male and one female.

This clonotype was seen more than once but under ten times. No antigen is known for it. No clone much larger than this one lies a single base away; base qualities are absent. Summary of the overall study and its limitations: Contracting CD4+ clones turned up mainly in the CM and EM memory subsets, whereas EMRA was where CD8+ clones were enriched. The study covered only a couple of mild cases, and larger cohorts including severe cases with pre-infection samples were considered necessary. From day 15 to 85, contracting clones showed balanced CD4/CD8 phenotypes, whereas a second wave of clones that expanded from day 15 to 37 leaned towards CD4+. The detection of some responding clones in pre-infection memory suggests that pre-existing cross-reactive memory T cells joined the SARS-CoV-2 response. Whether the second-wave clones peaking on day 37 were SARS-CoV-2 specific was not confirmed.

PBMCs were isolated by Ficoll-Paque density gradient centrifugation. V loses 3 bases at its end and J loses 6 bases; junction bases beyond the gene matches: 11. For CDR1 and CDR2, the germline V gene lists SGHNT and YENEEA. The CDR3 contains 16 residues, cysteine and phenylalanine counted. Of the read, only the CDR3 DNA is kept; its 48 bases are in frame from base 1. Sequencing used an Illumina NovaSeq 6000. Using 5'RACE with constant-segment primers, TCRalpha and TCRbeta cDNA libraries were constructed, with sample barcodes and unique molecular identifiers added in the process. RNA was extracted from every sample with Trizol reagent. Libraries were amplified in two PCR steps, with a second sample barcode and Illumina TruSeq adapters added in the second step. Sequencing of the libraries was done on an Illumina NovaSeq, producing 2 x 150 bp paired-end reads. The original methods were these. Demultiplexing of reads and collapsing into UMI-guided consensus sequences were performed with migec v1.2.7. Using mixcr v2.1.11, UMI consensuses were aligned to TRA and TRB V and J templates and then assembled into clonotypes. Clonotypes were classified as expanded or contracted when called significant by both edgeR and NoisET, with noise models trained on biological replicates. For edgeR calls, a false discovery rate-adjusted p below 0.01 and a log2 fold-change threshold of 1 were applied. PCA with hierarchical clustering of max-normalized trajectories of the 1000 most abundant clonotypes was used as exploratory dynamics analysis. Separately sequenced CD4+ and CD8+ repertoires were used to assign a CD4 or CD8 phenotype to each responding clone. TCRdb took the public reads, trimmed them with fastp at Q25, ran MiXCR for clone calling and kept in-frame beta chains. Identical CDR3 protein sequences are pooled into one entry, listed with their most common genes and DNA. TCRdb, not the original authors, processed these V and J calls. The sample data list 180,000 or so distinct CDR3 sequences, and around 10% of these were observed just once. The biggest ten clones account for around 3.8% of the sample.

Sequenced material: PBMCs or a T cell subset sorted from them (not recorded which). The clonotype originates from a man in his late teens or twenties who had mild COVID-19 (a few samples of this study predate the infection). The sample titles of this study are shuffled in the database, so cell type and time point are left out; the donor was told from shared clones. The rearranged chain carries TRBV11-3 and TRBJ2-3; the junction holds 8 bases that match TRBD2. The sequence in DNA is TGTGCCAGCAGCTTTTCGGCCGGGACTAGATCCGATACGCAGTATTTT. This is translated as CASSFSAGTRSDTQYF.